The rows below give T cell receptor beta chains drawn from one sample of a study of blood T cell repertoires in COVID-19. Clones were read by immunoSEQ multiplex PCR, and TCRdb kept only the in-frame ones, dropping some. The table has roughly 200,000 clones, about 85% seen once. The specimen was PBMCs or T cells enriched from blood (not recorded which). The receptors originated from a middle-aged man who had recovered from COVID-19. The CDR3 runs from the conserved cysteine through the conserved F or W. D genes are given only for firm matches. Some rows have no size entry. The others give once, few or many, or a class for an expanded clone.

clone size: NA; J gene: TRBJ2-1; V gene: TRBV28; D gene: NA; CDR3 protein: CASTKRGTELNEQFF; CDR3 DNA: TGTGCCAGCACAAAGCGGGGGACAGAACTCAATGAGCAGTTCTTC
clone size: NA; J gene: TRBJ1-5; V gene: TRBV11-2; D gene: NA; CDR3 protein: CASSTKQGNQPQHF; CDR3 DNA: TGTGCCAGCAGCACTAAGCAGGGTAATCAGCCCCAGCATTTT
clone size: NA; J gene: TRBJ2-5; V gene: TRBV5-1; D gene: TRBD1; CDR3 protein: CASSSGQDPETQYF; CDR3 DNA: TGCGCCAGCAGCTCTGGACAGGACCCAGAGACCCAGTACTTC
clone size: NA; J gene: TRBJ2-7; V gene: TRBV6-5; D gene: NA; CDR3 protein: CASSYSPRATYEQYF; CDR3 DNA: TGTGCCAGCAGTTACTCCCCCAGGGCCACCTACGAGCAGTACTTC
clone size: once; J gene: TRBJ1-1; V gene: TRBV19; D gene: NA; CDR3 protein: CASSMQGPHTEAFF; CDR3 DNA: TGTGCCAGTAGTATGCAGGGCCCCCACACTGAAGCTTTCTTT
clone size: NA; J gene: TRBJ1-6; V gene: TRBV5-1; D gene: NA; CDR3 protein: CASSQNIQGPYNSPLHF; CDR3 DNA: TGCGCCAGCAGCCAAAATATCCAGGGGCCCTATAATTCACCCCTCCACTTT
clone size: NA; J gene: TRBJ1-5; V gene: TRBV5-6; D gene: TRBD1; CDR3 protein: CASSSGTGGNQPQHF; CDR3 DNA: TGCGCCAGCAGCTCGGGGACAGGGGGCAATCAGCCCCAGCATTTT
clone size: once; J gene: TRBJ1-2; V gene: TRBV6-5; D gene: TRBD1; CDR3 protein: CASRTPGQGYGYTF; CDR3 DNA: TGTGCCAGCAGGACCCCGGGACAGGGATATGGCTACACCTTC
clone size: NA; J gene: TRBJ2-7; V gene: TRBV5-1; D gene: TRBD2; CDR3 protein: CASSGLADYEQYF; CDR3 DNA: TGCGCCAGCAGCGGGCTAGCGGACTACGAGCAGTACTTC
clone size: NA; J gene: TRBJ2-7; V gene: TRBV6-5; D gene: NA; CDR3 protein: CASSVQGGSYEQYF; CDR3 DNA: TGTGCCAGCAGCGTACAGGGTGGATCCTACGAGCAGTACTTC
clone size: NA; J gene: TRBJ1-1; V gene: TRBV19; D gene: NA; CDR3 protein: CATWAGAQAFF; CDR3 DNA: TGTGCCACCTGGGCAGGGGCGCAAGCTTTCTTT
clone size: NA; J gene: TRBJ2-1; V gene: TRBV5-4; D gene: TRBD2; CDR3 protein: CASSLAVGGPGGNEQFF; CDR3 DNA: TGTGCCAGCAGCTTGGCTGTGGGAGGGCCTGGGGGCAATGAGCAGTTCTTC
clone size: NA; J gene: TRBJ2-1; V gene: TRBV7-2; D gene: TRBD1; CDR3 protein: CASSLGTEYNEQFF; CDR3 DNA: TGTGCCAGCAGCTTGGGGACAGAATACAATGAGCAGTTCTTC
clone size: NA; J gene: TRBJ1-1; V gene: TRBV6-5; D gene: TRBD1; CDR3 protein: CASSYSTGGGTEAFF; CDR3 DNA: TGTGCCAGCAGTTACTCGACAGGGGGTGGGACTGAAGCTTTCTTT
clone size: NA; J gene: TRBJ2-2; V gene: TRBV2; D gene: NA; CDR3 protein: CASRWGRTGELFF; CDR3 DNA: TGTGCCAGCAGGTGGGGGCGCACCGGGGAGCTGTTTTTT
clone size: NA; J gene: TRBJ2-5; V gene: TRBV2; D gene: TRBD2; CDR3 protein: CASSFFTTSGYKETQYF; CDR3 DNA: TGTGCCAGCAGTTTTTTCACCACTAGCGGGTATAAAGAGACCCAGTACTTC
clone size: NA; J gene: TRBJ2-7; V gene: TRBV3-1/TRBV3-2; D gene: TRBD2; CDR3 protein: CASSPGLAGYEQYF; CDR3 DNA: TGTGCCAGCAGCCCGGGACTAGCGGGCTACGAGCAGTACTTC
clone size: NA; J gene: TRBJ2-6; V gene: TRBV2; D gene: TRBD1; CDR3 protein: CASSEEGAGGVPGANVLTF; CDR3 DNA: TGTGCCAGCAGTGAAGAGGGGGCAGGGGGCGTCCCTGGGGCCAACGTCCTGACTTTC